This T cell receptor (beta chain) is from a study of T cell changes during pregnancy in multiple sclerosis. The length of the CDR3 is 14 residues. The germline CDR1 and CDR2 sequences are SGHNT and YYREEE (reference sequence). The V gene end was trimmed by 4 bases and the J gene end by 9 bases; junction bases not matched to a gene: 6. Repertoires were generated with immunoSEQ multiplex PCR, while TCRdb's copy carries only in-frame clones and drops some. The repertoire consists of tens of thousands of clones, with 85% to 95% occurring once and the leading ten covering around 0.58%. This chain links TRBV5-4 with TRBJ1-6; the match to TRBD1 covers 8 bases. This receptor was identified in a female donor with multiple sclerosis, enrolled in a pregnancy study. The sequencing used CD4+ T cells from peripheral blood mononuclear cells, collected in the second trimester of pregnancy. Here the CDR3 DNA reads TGTGCCAGCAGCCCCCGGACAGGGAGTTCACCCCTCCACTTT. This sequence encodes CASSPRTGSSPLHF.